These 3 T cell receptor beta chains share one sample of origin, sequenced in a study of blood T cell repertoires in COVID-19. Data came from immunoSEQ multiplex PCR; TCRdb stores just in-frame clones and leaves some out. Among approximately 150,000 clones, about 87% were seen once, and the ten largest hold under 3%. The specimen was peripheral blood. These TCRs come from a woman at least 80 years old with COVID-19, enrolled during active disease.

For the CDR3, the DNA is TGTGCCAGCTCACCACCTCTTTTGACAAAGTACAATGAGCAGTTCTTC. Protein sequence: CASSPPLLTKYNEQFF. The J gene is TRBJ2-1, the V gene TRBV18; D uncertain. V lost 0 bases, J lost 4 bases, and 13 bases lay in between. Per germline, CDR1 KGHSH and CDR2 LQKENI. The length of the CDR3 is 16 residues.

This chain connects TRBV15 to TRBJ2-5, with D perhaps matching TRBD1 (7 bases). V was shortened by 1 base and J by 4 bases, with 13 bases between the two germline ends. CDR1 and CDR2 from the germline V gene are LNHNV and YYDKDF (reference sequence). The CDR3 is made up of 15 amino acids. The CDR3 coding sequence is TGTGCCACCAGCAGAGGAAACAGGGGAGGAGAGACCCAGTACTTC. It yields the protein CATSRGNRGGETQYF.

This rearrangement joins TRBV2 to TRBJ2-1; unclear D gene. Trimming removed 6 bases at V and 3 bases at J, with 6 bases between. From germline, CDR1 is SNHLY and CDR2 FYNNEI. The CDR3 sequence is 12 residues long. The CDR3 DNA reads TGTGCCAGCAGGCCGGGCTACAATGAGCAGTTCTTC. Its protein product is CASRPGYNEQFF.